Listed below are T cell receptor beta chains from one sample, sequenced in a study of patients and donors after allogeneic stem cell transplantation. Via MiXCR, TCRdb re-called the RT-PCR reads, giving one row per CDR3 protein. The repertoire holds about 200,000 distinct CDR3 sequences, with around two fifths as singletons. The specimen sequenced was blood, either unsorted or a sorted T cell fraction (not recorded which). The receptors were sampled from a human donor who was either an allogeneic HSCT recipient or a stem cell or donor lymphocyte infusion donor (not recorded which). It is not recorded whose cells these are; they may come from a transplant donor. CDR3s include the opening cysteine and the closing phenylalanine or tryptophan. The order of the fields is clone size, D gene, V gene, J gene, CDR3 DNA, CDR3 protein. The D gene is left open where the match is weak. Clone size is not always given. Where it is, it says once, few, many or a class for expanded clones.

few	NA	TRBV12-3/TRBV12-4	TRBJ1-1	TGTGCCAGCAGTTTGGACCCCGGGGACACTGAAGCTTTCTTT	CASSLDPGDTEAFF
few	NA	TRBV18	TRBJ1-1	TGTGCCAGCTCACCACCGATGGGGAAGAACACTGAAGCTTTCTTT	CASSPPMGKNTEAFF
NA	NA	TRBV7-2	TRBJ1-2	TGTGCCAGCAGCTTAGTCGGGGCCCCCCAGCGGAATGGCTACACCTTC	CASSLVGAPQRNGYTF
NA	NA	TRBV12-3/TRBV12-4	TRBJ1-6	TGTGCCAGCAGTTCCCCCCATAATTCACCCCTCCACTTT	CASSSPHNSPLHF
NA	TRBD1	TRBV6-5	TRBJ2-7	TGTGCCAGCAGCGAACCGGGACAGGGGGCGCGCGAGCAGTACTTC	CASSEPGQGAREQYF
NA	TRBD1	TRBV5-1	TRBJ2-7	TGCGCCAGCAGCTTAAGTTGGACAGGACCTAGGGAGCAGTACTTC	CASSLSWTGPREQYF
NA	NA	TRBV3-1	TRBJ1-1	TGTGCCAGCAGCCAAGATGGACGCCAGGCTTTCTTT	CASSQDGRQAFF
NA	NA	TRBV15	TRBJ2-7	TGTGCCACCAGCAGAGATCTGGGGGGCTACGAGCAGTACTTC	CATSRDLGGYEQYF
few	NA	TRBV4-1	TRBJ1-1	TGCGCCAGCAGCCATCCCAGGGTGACTGAAGCTTTCTTT	CASSHPRVTEAFF
NA	TRBD2	TRBV9	TRBJ2-5	TGTGCCAGCAGCGATGTAGCGGGGTTGGAGACCCAGTACTTC	CASSDVAGLETQYF
few	NA	TRBV6-5	TRBJ2-2	TGTGCCAGCAGTTACGGTGGCAGGGACACCGGGGAGCTGTTTTTT	CASSYGGRDTGELFF
NA	NA	TRBV2	TRBJ2-5	TGTGCCAGCAGTGAATTCGGGACTCGGGCGGAAGAGACCCAGTACTTC	CASSEFGTRAEETQYF
NA	NA	TRBV12-3/TRBV12-4	TRBJ1-5	TGTGCCAGCACCTCAAGCAATCAGCCCCAGCATTTT	CASTSSNQPQHF
NA	TRBD2	TRBV5-1	TRBJ2-1	TGCGCCAGCAGCTTGGTAGCTAGCGGGGGGGCCAGGGAGCAGTTCTTC	CASSLVASGGAREQFF
NA	TRBD1	TRBV27	TRBJ1-5	TGTGCCAGCAGTGACTCAGGACAGGGGGTCCGGCCCCAGCATTTT	CASSDSGQGVRPQHF
once	NA	TRBV6-6	TRBJ1-1	TGTGCCAGCAGTTACTCCTTGAGGACTGAAGCTTTCTTT	CASSYSLRTEAFF
NA	NA	TRBV5-1	TRBJ2-3	TGCGCCAGCAGCTTGCCTCGAGCGGCCCCTTTCACAGATACGCAGTATTTT	CASSLPRAAPFTDTQYF
few	TRBD1	TRBV7-2	TRBJ1-3	TGTGCCAGCAGCTTCGGGGACAGACGCTCTGGAAACACCATATATTTT	CASSFGDRRSGNTIYF
few	NA	TRBV7-2	TRBJ2-1	TGTGCCAGCAGCTTAGTCCAGGGCTCCTACAATGAGCAGTTCTTC	CASSLVQGSYNEQFF
NA	NA	TRBV5-1	TRBJ1-2	TGCGCCAGCAGCTTGGGCGGGACGCCTGGCTACACCTTC	CASSLGGTPGYTF
few	TRBD2	TRBV9	TRBJ2-1	TGTGCCAGCAGCCCCCGGACTAGCGGGGGGGCCCATGAGCAGTTCTTC	CASSPRTSGGAHEQFF
few	NA	TRBV27	TRBJ2-7	TGTGCCAGCAGTTTAAAGGGTTACGAGCAGTACTTC	CASSLKGYEQYF